This entry lists 24 T cell receptor beta chains sequenced from one sample in a study of T-cell memory formation after mild COVID-19. From the 5' RACE reads, TCRdb called clonotypes with MiXCR, one entry per CDR3 protein. The sample records roughly 310,000 distinct CDR3 sequences, more than 15% being singletons. Sequencing input: PBMCs or a T cell subset sorted from them (not recorded which). These receptors all stem from a man younger than 35 who had mild COVID-19 (a few samples of this study predate the infection). Cell type and time point are not known.

The rearrangement links TRBV11-2 to TRBJ2-3, with D perhaps TRBD2 (6 bases). Germline V gene sequence: CDR1 SGHAT, CDR2 FQNNGV. The CDR3 consists of 15 residues. Trimming cost V 2 bases and J 0 bases, with 9 bases left between them. The CDR3, as DNA: TGTGCCAGCAGCTTAATAGGGACTAGCACAGATACGCAGTATTTT. This translates into CASSLIGTSTDTQYF.

The chain carries TRBV7-8 and TRBJ2-1; no firm D call. Trimming removed 3 bases from V and 7 bases from J, with 7 bases in between. CDR1 SGHVS and CDR2 FQNEAQ come from the germline V gene. The CDR3 length is 12 residues. The CDR3 sequence: CASSFIGNEQFF. Here the CDR3 DNA reads TGTGCCAGCAGCTTCATAGGAAATGAGCAGTTCTTC.

The V call is TRBV6-6, the J call TRBJ2-3; D is undetermined. V lost 3 bases and J 6 bases, leaving 10 bases between the germline ends. The length of the CDR3 is 13 residues. CDR1 and CDR2 from the germline V gene are MNHNY and SVGAGI (reference sequence). This CDR3 reads CASSYVPMDTQYF. The CDR3 region has the DNA TGTGCCAGCAGTTATGTCCCCATGGATACGCAGTATTTT.

The V and J genes are TRBV10-3 and TRBJ2-7; 9 bases map to TRBD1. The J segment lost 0 bases and the V segment lost 7 bases, leaving 7 bases of the junction unmatched. Germline assignment: CDR1 ENHRY and CDR2 SYGVKD. The CDR3 has 15 amino acids. CDR3 sequence (DNA): TGTGCCATCACTCCGGGACAGGGCCCCTCCTACGAGCAGTACTTC. Translation: CAITPGQGPSYEQYF.

This clonotype has just a few counts. This chain joins TRBV6-2 or TRBV6-3 and TRBJ2-3; 7 bases fit TRBD1. This CDR3 spans 14 amino acids. The germline gives CDR1 MNHEY, CDR2 SVGEGT. Trimming took 6 bases from V and 5 from J; bases not matched to a gene: 8. The CDR3 DNA follows: TGTGCCAGCAGCCTGACAGGGTACAGAGATACGCAGTATTTT. The encoded protein is CASSLTGYRDTQYF.

This clonotype was observed a handful of times. The V gene is TRBV7-3, the J gene TRBJ2-3, with 9 positions matching TRBD2. Germline V CDR1 and CDR2: SGHTA, FQGTGA. Trimming took 1 base from V and 2 from J; bases not matched to a gene: 1. CDR3 length: 15 amino acids. The CDR3 spells CASSLIAGVTDTQYF. CDR3 DNA sequence: TGTGCCAGCAGCTTAATAGCGGGGGTCACAGATACGCAGTATTTT.

This clonotype has a handful of counts. The chain has TRBV6-1 and TRBJ2-7; D may match TRBD1 or TRBD2 (5 bases each). CDR1 MNHNS and CDR2 SASEGT come from the germline V gene. V shed 6 bases and J shed 2 bases, with 20 bases lying between them. The CDR3 has 16 amino acids. CDR3 sequence reads: CASRKGTQALAYEQYV. In nucleotides, the CDR3 is TGTGCCAGCAGGAAAGGGACGCAGGCCTTGGCCTACGAGCAGTACGTC.

This clonotype was observed at least ten times. The chain joins TRBV5-1 to TRBJ2-7; D not certain. The CDR3 has 13 residues. Trimming took 4 bases from V and 2 from J, leaving 10 bases between them. The germline gives CDR1 SGHRS, CDR2 YFSETQ. The CDR3 region has the DNA TGCGCCAGCAGCGTTACTGAAACCTACGAGCAGTACTTC. Its protein is CASSVTETYEQYF.

This rearrangement joins TRBV5-6 to TRBJ2-7; D unresolved. With 2 bases removed from V and 3 bases from J, the gap between germline ends came to 9 bases. Germline V CDR1 and CDR2: SGHDT, YYEEEE. CDR3 length: 13 residues. Here the CDR3 DNA reads TGTGCCAGCAGCTTTATAGGAAGCTACGAGCAGTACTTC. It translates to CASSFIGSYEQYF. Complete variable domain (other parts from reference TRBV5-6 and TRBJ2-7): DAGVTQSPTHLIKTRGQQVTLRCSPKSGHDTVSWYQQALGQGPQFIFQYYEEEERQRGNFPDRFSGHQFPNYSSELNVNALLLGDSALYLCASSFIGSYEQYFGPGTRLTVT.

This clonotype was detected only a few times. The chain carries TRBV18 and TRBJ1-3, with D unclear. Per the germline V gene, CDR1 is KGHSH and CDR2 is LQKENI. This CDR3 is built from 14 residues. The V gene lost 4 bases and the J gene lost 1 base, with 8 bases spanning the gap. The CDR3 bases are TGTGCCAGCTCACGCTCGGCTTCTGGAAACACCATATATTTT. It translates to CASSRSASGNTIYF.

This clonotype showed up just a few times. V is TRBV20-1 and J is TRBJ2-3; 10 nucleotides match TRBD2. This CDR3 contains 14 residues. V shed 5 bases, J shed 2 bases, and the junction held 4 bases outside the gene matches. Germline V gene data show CDR1 as DFQATT and CDR2 as SNEGSKA (reference sequence). The CDR3 is CSAPLAGATDTQYF. The DNA for the CDR3 is TGCAGTGCTCCTCTAGCGGGGGCCACAGATACGCAGTATTTT.

This clonotype has only a few counts. J is TRBJ2-3 and V is TRBV5-6, with TRBD2 identical over 13 bases. CDR3 length: 17 residues. Looked up from germline, CDR1 is SGHDT and CDR2 is YYEEEE. V was pared by 4 bases and J by 2 bases, with 7 bases of the junction left unmatched. Here the CDR3 reads CASSHRTSGGHTDTQYF. The CDR3 coding sequence is TGTGCCAGCAGCCACCGGACTAGCGGGGGACACACAGATACGCAGTATTTT.

The chain recombines TRBV9 with TRBJ2-3; D is ambiguous. The germline V and J ends were trimmed by 1 base and 0 bases, with 6 bases remaining between them. The germline CDR1 and CDR2 sequences are SGDLS and YYNGEE. The CDR3 runs 14 residues. The CDR3 DNA reads as TGTGCCAGCAGCGTAAGACCAAGCACAGATACGCAGTATTTT. Residues: CASSVRPSTDTQYF. Full variable domain (remainder filled in from reference TRBV9 and TRBJ2-3): DSGVTQTPKHLITATGQRVTLRCSPRSGDLSVYWYQQSLDQGLQFLIQYYNGEERAKGNILERFSAQQFPDLHSELNLSSLELGDSALYFCASSVRPSTDTQYFGPGTRLTVL.

The gene calls are TRBV5-1 and TRBJ2-2; a weak D match, TRBD1 (6 bases). V was shortened by 4 bases and J by 3 bases, with 13 bases between the two germline ends. The CDR3 loop spans 15 amino acids. In germline, CDR1 is SGHRS, CDR2 YFSETQ. In DNA, the CDR3 is TGCGCCAGCAGCCTCGGACAGACTTACACCGGGGAGCTGTTTTTT. Translated: CASSLGQTYTGELFF.

This clonotype has more than one count but fewer than ten. CDR3 coding DNA: TGTGCCAGCAGCTGGGGACAGGCTAATGAGCAGTTCTTC. Translated: CASSWGQANEQFF. The rearrangement joins TRBV7-9 to TRBJ2-1; 8 bases map to TRBD1. Germline V gene sequence: CDR1 SEHNR, CDR2 FQNEAQ (reference sequence). The trim removed 4 bases at V and 7 bases at J, leaving 3 bases unmatched. This CDR3 has 13 residues.

Ten or more counts support this clonotype. The rearrangement uses TRBV4-3 and TRBJ1-5, with D hard to call. This CDR3 has 16 amino acids. V lost 0 bases and J lost 0, with 9 bases in between. Germline V lookup: CDR1 LGHNA, CDR2 YSLEER. The DNA of the CDR3 is TGCGCCAGCAGCCAAGATTGGACCAATAGCAATCAGCCCCAGCATTTT. Its translation: CASSQDWTNSNQPQHF.

This sequence joins TRBV5-1 and TRBJ2-7; either TRBD1 or TRBD2 may fit D (5 bases each). V was trimmed by 4 bases and J by 2 bases, leaving 13 bases between them. Germline values: CDR1 SGHRS, CDR2 YFSETQ. This CDR3 is 14 amino acids long. This CDR3 reads CASSEGPGAYEQYF. CDR3 nucleotides: TGCGCCAGCAGCGAGGGACCAGGAGCCTACGAGCAGTACTTC.

This clonotype was recorded a few times. The rearrangement joins TRBV5-6 to TRBJ1-5; 10 bases line up with TRBD1. The CDR3 has 16 residues. In germline, CDR1 is SGHDT, CDR2 YYEEEE. V gave up 0 bases and J gave up 3 bases; unmatched junction bases: 3. The chain's CDR3 is CASSLAGTGANQPQHF. In nucleotides, the CDR3 is TGTGCCAGCAGCTTGGCCGGGACAGGGGCCAATCAGCCCCAGCATTTT.

This clonotype was seen repeatedly, ten times or more. V gene TRBV4-2 combines with J gene TRBJ1-1; D is unclear. Germline loops: CDR1 LGHNA, CDR2 YNFKEQ. CDR3 size: 11 residues. Trimming took 3 bases from V and 1 from J, leaving 0 bases between them. CDR3 residues: CASSQNTEAFF. Written as DNA, the CDR3 is TGTGCCAGCAGCCAGAACACTGAAGCTTTCTTT.

The table lists this clonotype with a few counts. The chain is built from TRBV7-2 and TRBJ2-1, with D possibly TRBD2 on 6 matching bases. The CDR3 spans 13 residues. Germline CDR1 and CDR2: SGHTA and FQGNSA. V was pared by 1 base and J by 12 bases, with 13 bases between. CDR3 protein: CASSLGSGEVQFF. The CDR3 DNA follows: TGTGCCAGCAGCTTAGGGTCCGGGGAGGTGCAGTTCTTC.

The chain recombines TRBV28 with TRBJ2-7; D unresolved. Germline loops: CDR1 MDHEN, CDR2 SYDVKM. The CDR3 contains 13 residues. V dropped 3 bases and J dropped 3 bases, with 9 bases sitting between them. The CDR3 coding sequence is TGTGCCAGCAGTTTCACTAACAACTACGAGCAGTACGTC. This encodes CASSFTNNYEQYV.

This clonotype was counted a few times. V and J are TRBV3-1 and TRBJ2-7; D gene ambiguous. The V end was cut by 1 base, the J end by 3 bases, with 7 bases between. CDR1 and CDR2 (germline): LGHDT, YNNKEL (reference sequence). The CDR3 covers 13 residues. The CDR3 region is CASSQGMVYEQYV. The CDR3 nucleotides read TGTGCCAGCAGCCAAGGTATGGTCTACGAGCAGTACGTC.

The chain combines TRBV12-3 or TRBV12-4 with TRBJ1-6; D remains unclear. The CDR3 is 14 amino acids. V lost 2 bases to trimming and J lost 7 bases, with 9 bases between them. The CDR3, as DNA: TGTGCCAGCAGTTTAAACGGCAGGAATTCACCCCTCCACTTT. It codes for CASSLNGRNSPLHF.

This clonotype was seen at least ten times. The genes are TRBV7-2 and TRBJ2-2, with TRBD2 matching over 7 bases. This CDR3 spans 17 amino acids. Trimming removed 5 bases from V and 4 bases from J; junction bases left unmatched: 13. Per the germline V gene, CDR1 is SGHTA and CDR2 is FQGNSA. The CDR3 here is CASSQFLKRDSTGELFF. The CDR3 DNA sequence: TGTGCCAGCAGCCAATTTCTCAAGCGGGATAGCACCGGGGAGCTGTTTTTT.